This is a list of T cell receptor beta chains from one sample in a study of T cell changes during pregnancy in multiple sclerosis. Measured with immunoSEQ multiplex PCR; TCRdb has only the in-frame clones, and not every one. Here the sample spans tens of thousands of clones, roughly nine tenths being singletons. The material was peripheral blood, obtained in the third trimester of pregnancy. These receptors all stem from a female donor in good health, enrolled as a control in a pregnancy study. CDR3s include the opening cysteine and the closing phenylalanine or tryptophan. D genes are given only for firm matches. Expanded clones get a size class; other rows say once, few or many, or leave the size out.

d_call: TRBD2
j_call: TRBJ2-3
v_call: TRBV25-1
clone_size: .
cdr3_nt: TGTGCCAGCAGTGAAAGGTGGGGACTAGCGGATAGCACAGATACGCAGTATTTT
cdr3_aa: CASSERWGLADSTDTQYF

d_call: .
j_call: TRBJ2-2
v_call: TRBV28
clone_size: few
cdr3_nt: TGTGCCAGCAGTCCCCTTATCGGCGGGGAGCTGTTTTTT
cdr3_aa: CASSPLIGGELFF

d_call: TRBD1
j_call: TRBJ2-2
v_call: TRBV27
clone_size: .
cdr3_nt: TGTGCCAGCAGTTTATGGAGACAGGGGGGAACCGGGGAGCTGTTTTTT
cdr3_aa: CASSLWRQGGTGELFF

d_call: TRBD1
j_call: TRBJ1-1
v_call: TRBV7-9
clone_size: .
cdr3_nt: TGTGCCAGCAGCTTAGAGGGACAGGGGGCGCTGGTCACTGAAGCTTTCTTT
cdr3_aa: CASSLEGQGALVTEAFF

d_call: TRBD1
j_call: TRBJ1-5
v_call: TRBV7-3
clone_size: .
cdr3_nt: TGTGCCAGCAGCCTGACAGGGGATCAGCCCCAGCATTTT
cdr3_aa: CASSLTGDQPQHF

d_call: TRBD1
j_call: TRBJ1-5
v_call: TRBV28
clone_size: .
cdr3_nt: TGTGCCAGCAGTTTACGCCCGGGACAGGGGGGCAATCAGCCCCAGCATTTT
cdr3_aa: CASSLRPGQGGNQPQHF

d_call: .
j_call: TRBJ2-3
v_call: TRBV5-4
clone_size: .
cdr3_nt: TGTGCCAGCAGCTTGACACTAGTGCGGCAACGGGAAGGCACGCAGTATTTT
cdr3_aa: CASSLTLVRQREGTQYF

d_call: .
j_call: TRBJ1-2
v_call: TRBV7-6
clone_size: .
cdr3_nt: TGTGCCAGCAGCCCCATCCCCCAACAGAATGGCTACACCTTC
cdr3_aa: CASSPIPQQNGYTF

d_call: TRBD1
j_call: TRBJ1-2
v_call: TRBV7-2
clone_size: once
cdr3_nt: TGTGCCAGCAGTAAATCGGACAGGGCGGAGGGTGGCTACACCTTC
cdr3_aa: CASSKSDRAEGGYTF

d_call: .
j_call: TRBJ2-7
v_call: TRBV7-9
clone_size: .
cdr3_nt: TGTGCCAGCAGCAGCAACTACGAGCAGTACTTC
cdr3_aa: CASSSNYEQYF

d_call: .
j_call: TRBJ1-4
v_call: TRBV27
clone_size: .
cdr3_nt: TGTGCCAGCAGTTACGGGGGGCCTAATGAAAAACTGTTTTTT
cdr3_aa: CASSYGGPNEKLFF

d_call: .
j_call: TRBJ1-4
v_call: TRBV25-1
clone_size: .
cdr3_nt: TGTGCCAGCAGTGAGAGGGGACTTAATGAAAAACTGTTTTTT
cdr3_aa: CASSERGLNEKLFF

d_call: TRBD1
j_call: TRBJ1-1
v_call: TRBV7-2
clone_size: .
cdr3_nt: TGTGCCAGCAGCTACCCCCCGGACAGGCAGAACACTGAAGCTTTCTTT
cdr3_aa: CASSYPPDRQNTEAFF

d_call: .
j_call: TRBJ2-3
v_call: TRBV7-8
clone_size: .
cdr3_nt: TGTGCCAGTGTCCCGGGGAGGACCGGAGCAGATACGCAGTATTTT
cdr3_aa: CASVPGRTGADTQYF

d_call: .
j_call: TRBJ2-7
v_call: TRBV28
clone_size: .
cdr3_nt: TGTGCCAGCAGTTTGCCAGGGAGGGAGCAGTACTTC
cdr3_aa: CASSLPGREQYF

d_call: TRBD2
j_call: TRBJ2-1
v_call: TRBV10-2
clone_size: .
cdr3_nt: TGCGCCAGCACCCCGGGACTAGCGGGGCTTTCCTCCTACAATGAGCAGTTCTTC
cdr3_aa: CASTPGLAGLSSYNEQFF

d_call: .
j_call: TRBJ2-1
v_call: TRBV13
clone_size: .
cdr3_nt: TGTGCCTCCAGCAGGGCGGGGCTAACCTACAATGAGCAGTTCTTC
cdr3_aa: CASSRAGLTYNEQFF

d_call: TRBD1
j_call: TRBJ1-3
v_call: TRBV18
clone_size: .
cdr3_nt: TGTGCCAGCTCACCACCGGAGCAGGGGGCTTCTGGAAACACCATATATTTT
cdr3_aa: CASSPPEQGASGNTIYF

d_call: .
j_call: TRBJ1-6
v_call: TRBV21-1
clone_size: few
cdr3_nt: TGTGCCAGCAGCAAAGCCAGAAGGGGGCCCTATAATTCACCCCTCCACTTT
cdr3_aa: CASSKARRGPYNSPLHF

d_call: .
j_call: TRBJ1-1
v_call: TRBV19
clone_size: .
cdr3_nt: TGTGCCAGTAGTATTGGGGCGGTGAACACTGAAGCTTTCTTT
cdr3_aa: CASSIGAVNTEAFF

d_call: .
j_call: TRBJ2-3
v_call: TRBV7-2
clone_size: .
cdr3_nt: TGTGCCAGCAGCCCTCGGGTAGCGGATGGCCCAGATACGCAGTATTTT
cdr3_aa: CASSPRVADGPDTQYF

d_call: .
j_call: TRBJ1-5
v_call: TRBV27
clone_size: .
cdr3_nt: TGTGCCAGCAGTTTAAAGGGGTATAGCAATCAGCCCCAGCATTTT
cdr3_aa: CASSLKGYSNQPQHF

d_call: .
j_call: TRBJ2-7
v_call: TRBV13
clone_size: .
cdr3_nt: TGTGCCAGCAGGATAAGGGGGGGCCTGAACGAGCAGTACTTC
cdr3_aa: CASRIRGGLNEQYF

d_call: .
j_call: TRBJ2-1
v_call: TRBV29-1
clone_size: .
cdr3_nt: TGCAGCGCCGACACAGGGACCCAACTAACCTACAATGAGCAGTTCTTC
cdr3_aa: CSADTGTQLTYNEQFF

d_call: .
j_call: TRBJ2-4
v_call: TRBV19
clone_size: .
cdr3_nt: TGTGCCAGTAGCACCTGGTCAGGCTCCGAGGGCATTCAGTACTTC
cdr3_aa: CASSTWSGSEGIQYF

d_call: .
j_call: TRBJ2-2
v_call: TRBV23-1
clone_size: .
cdr3_nt: TGCGCCAGCAGTCAATCCTGGCTAGCTTTCACCGGGGAGCTGTTTTTT
cdr3_aa: CASSQSWLAFTGELFF

d_call: .
j_call: TRBJ2-7
v_call: TRBV19
clone_size: .
cdr3_nt: TGTGCCAGTAGTCTCCCGGGGGGCAACGAGCAGTACTTC
cdr3_aa: CASSLPGGNEQYF

d_call: .
j_call: TRBJ1-1
v_call: TRBV7-3
clone_size: .
cdr3_nt: TGTGCCAGCAGCGCGATGCCACAGGGCCCGAACACTGAAGCTTTCTTT
cdr3_aa: CASSAMPQGPNTEAFF

d_call: .
j_call: TRBJ1-5
v_call: TRBV6-1
clone_size: .
cdr3_nt: TGTGCCAGCAGGCAGGGCAATCAGCCCCAGCATTTT
cdr3_aa: CASRQGNQPQHF

d_call: TRBD2
j_call: TRBJ2-7
v_call: TRBV7-2
clone_size: .
cdr3_nt: TGTGCCAGCAGCTTAAGCGGGAGGAGATCCTACGAGCAGTACTTC
cdr3_aa: CASSLSGRRSYEQYF

d_call: .
j_call: TRBJ2-7
v_call: TRBV7-9
clone_size: .
cdr3_nt: TGTGCCAGCAGCTTGGTGACAGAATACGAGCAGTACTTC
cdr3_aa: CASSLVTEYEQYF

d_call: .
j_call: TRBJ2-1
v_call: TRBV27
clone_size: .
cdr3_nt: TGTGCCAGCAGTTTATACGGGGGTCCTCCGGGGAATGAGCAGTTCTTC
cdr3_aa: CASSLYGGPPGNEQFF

d_call: .
j_call: TRBJ1-1
v_call: TRBV27
clone_size: .
cdr3_nt: TGTGCCAGCAGTTTAGCGGGGCGGGTAACTGAAGCTTTCTTT
cdr3_aa: CASSLAGRVTEAFF

d_call: .
j_call: TRBJ2-3
v_call: TRBV2
clone_size: .
cdr3_nt: TGTGCCAGCAGTGAAGCCACGGGGTCCCCCACAGATACGCAGTATTTT
cdr3_aa: CASSEATGSPTDTQYF

d_call: TRBD2
j_call: TRBJ2-2
v_call: TRBV9
clone_size: .
cdr3_nt: TGTGCCAGCAGCACCCGGCTACTAGCGGGAGACGGCACCGGGGAGCTGTTTTTT
cdr3_aa: CASSTRLLAGDGTGELFF

d_call: TRBD2
j_call: TRBJ2-1
v_call: TRBV5-1
clone_size: .
cdr3_nt: TGCGCCAGCAGCCTACGGACTAGCGGGACCTACAATGAGCAGTTCTTC
cdr3_aa: CASSLRTSGTYNEQFF

d_call: TRBD2
j_call: TRBJ2-1
v_call: TRBV4-3
clone_size: .
cdr3_nt: TGCGCCAGCAGCCTGACTAGCGGGGGCCGGAATGAGCAGTTCTTC
cdr3_aa: CASSLTSGGRNEQFF

d_call: .
j_call: TRBJ1-1
v_call: TRBV4-3
clone_size: .
cdr3_nt: TGCGCCAGCAGCCAAGTGGGCCCGAACACTGAAGCTTTCTTT
cdr3_aa: CASSQVGPNTEAFF

d_call: .
j_call: TRBJ2-3
v_call: TRBV5-4
clone_size: .
cdr3_nt: TGTGCCAGCAGCTTGGTGGAGAACACAGATACGCAGTATTTT
cdr3_aa: CASSLVENTDTQYF

d_call: TRBD2
j_call: TRBJ2-3
v_call: TRBV30
clone_size: .
cdr3_nt: TGTGCCTGGAGTCTAGCGGGAGACCAAGATACGCAGTATTTT
cdr3_aa: CAWSLAGDQDTQYF

d_call: .
j_call: TRBJ2-2
v_call: TRBV6-4
clone_size: .
cdr3_nt: TGTGCCAGCAGTCCCGTGGTAGCGGACGGGACCGGGGAGCTGTTTTTT
cdr3_aa: CASSPVVADGTGELFF

d_call: TRBD1
j_call: TRBJ1-1
v_call: TRBV19
clone_size: .
cdr3_nt: TGTGCCAGTAGTACCCAACGACAGGGGTATGTGAACACTGAAGCTTTCTTT
cdr3_aa: CASSTQRQGYVNTEAFF

d_call: .
j_call: TRBJ1-1
v_call: TRBV7-8
clone_size: .
cdr3_nt: TGTGCCAGCAGCTTCCCGGGGGAGAACACTGAAGCTTTCTTT
cdr3_aa: CASSFPGENTEAFF

d_call: TRBD1
j_call: TRBJ1-5
v_call: TRBV27
clone_size: .
cdr3_nt: TGTGCCAGCAGTTTATCTAGCGTCGGAGGACAGGGGGCCTACCAGCCCCAGCATTTT
cdr3_aa: CASSLSSVGGQGAYQPQHF

d_call: TRBD1
j_call: TRBJ1-2
v_call: TRBV9
clone_size: .
cdr3_nt: TGTGCCAGCAGCGTTGGACAGGGTAACTATGGCTACACCTTC
cdr3_aa: CASSVGQGNYGYTF